Each of the 14 T cell receptor beta chains below was sequenced from the same sample in a study of shared clonotypes between healthy human individuals. TCRdb keeps only in-frame clones here, not all; method: immunoSEQ multiplex PCR. The sample includes about 2.5 million clones, 85% to 95% of them seen just once. Sequencing was carried out using naive CD4+ T cells from PBMCs. The subset denotes: CD45RA+ positively selected. The receptors derive from a man between 18 and 29 years old in good health. Some clones in this sample may be carry-over from other donors' samples.

The chain couples TRBV27 to TRBJ1-3; D ambiguous. This CDR3 is built from 14 residues. CDR1 MNHEY and CDR2 SMNVEV come from the germline V gene (reference sequence). V lost 2 bases and J lost 2, with 7 bases in between. For the CDR3, the DNA is TGTGCCAGCAGTTTAGAGTACCCTGGAAACACCATATATTTT. This sequence encodes CASSLEYPGNTIYF.

V is TRBV25-1 and J is TRBJ2-7; no firm D call. Trimming shortened V by 6 bases and J by 6 bases, and 9 bases separated the two germline ends. The CDR3 length is 11 residues. CDR1 is MGHDK and CDR2 is SYGVNS in the germline V gene. CDR3 coding DNA: TGTGCCAGCAGGGAGCGCCGCGAGCAGTACTTC. Protein: CASRERREQYF.

The rearrangement uses TRBV15 and TRBJ1-3, with D uncertain. CDR3 length: 14 amino acids. The V and J ends lost 0 bases and 9 bases respectively, with 12 bases between them. Germline CDR1 LNHNV, CDR2 YYDKDF (reference sequence). DNA of the CDR3: TGTGCCACCAGCAGAGATCGGACCCGAGGCACCATATATTTT. Its translation is CATSRDRTRGTIYF.

For the CDR3, the DNA is TGTGCCAGCAGCGTATGGGACAGGGCCCACGAGCAGTACTTC. It codes for CASSVWDRAHEQYF. The V gene is TRBV9, the J gene TRBJ2-7; 9 positions agree with TRBD1. This CDR3 is built from 14 residues. The J segment lost 5 bases and the V segment lost 1 base, leaving 4 bases of the junction unmatched. CDR1 is SGDLS and CDR2 is YYNGEE in the germline V gene. The full variable domain, in which reference TRBV9 and TRBJ2-7 provide the parts outside the CDR3, is DSGVTQTPKHLITATGQRVTLRCSPRSGDLSVYWYQQSLDQGLQFLIQYYNGEERAKGNILERFSAQQFPDLHSELNLSSLELGDSALYFCASSVWDRAHEQYFGPGTRLTVT.

The gene calls are TRBV6-1 and TRBJ2-7; possibly TRBD1 for D (7 bases). The length of the CDR3 is 17 residues. V was cut by 4 bases and J by 0 bases, with 19 bases left in between. Looked up from germline, CDR1 is MNHNS and CDR2 is SASEGT. The CDR3 is CASSATGGGGHSYEQYF. The DNA of the CDR3 is TGTGCCAGCAGTGCGACCGGCGGAGGGGGCCACTCCTACGAGCAGTACTTC.

In its sample, this clone was seen once. The V call is TRBV2, the J call TRBJ1-2, with D tentatively TRBD1 (5 bases). In germline, CDR1 is SNHLY, CDR2 FYNNEI. The CDR3 sequence is 15 residues long. Trimming took 5 bases from V and 3 from J, leaving 16 bases between them. CDR3 protein: CASSFRGQGDYGYTF. The CDR3 coding sequence is TGTGCCAGCAGTTTCCGCGGGCAGGGAGACTATGGCTACACCTTC.

The rearrangement joins TRBV4-3 to TRBJ2-2, with TRBD1 matching 8 bases. The trim removed 2 bases at V and 7 bases at J, leaving 9 bases unmatched. Germline values: CDR1 LGHNA, CDR2 YSLEER. The length of the CDR3 is 16 residues. CDR3 loop: CASSQRPGQGGGELFF. The CDR3 DNA reads as TGCGCCAGCAGCCAACGGCCCGGACAGGGTGGCGGGGAGCTGTTTTTT.

This chain joins TRBV19 and TRBJ2-5, with 9 bases that match TRBD1. V gave up 5 bases and J gave up 2 bases; unmatched junction bases: 3. CDR1 is LNHDA, CDR2 SQIVND, per germline (reference sequence). This CDR3 has 14 residues. The CDR3 DNA is TGTGCCAGTAGTTTAGGACAGGGGCAAGAGACCCAGTACTTC. Translating gives CASSLGQGQETQYF.

Notes on this clone: Other DNA sequences in this sample translate to the same CDR3. The CDR3 DNA reads TGTGCCAGCAGCTTAGGAGGAGGGGCTGAAGCTTTCTTT. The encoded protein is CASSLGGGAEAFF. The rearrangement links TRBV7-9 to TRBJ1-1; a possible D gene is TRBD1 (5 bases). The CDR3 spans 13 residues. Germline CDR1 is SEHNR and CDR2 is FQNEAQ (reference sequence). V was clipped by 1 base and J by 6 bases, with 9 bases between them.

The chain joins TRBV19 to TRBJ1-2, with 7 bases aligning to TRBD1. The CDR3 runs 13 residues. Germline trimming cut 7 bases from V and 8 bases from J; bases unmatched to any gene: 10. Germline values: CDR1 LNHDA, CDR2 SQIVND (reference sequence). CDR3 sequence: CASTSGQVGGYTF. The CDR3 nucleotides read TGTGCCAGTACCTCAGGACAGGTCGGCGGCTACACCTTC.

In this sample, this clone turned up once. V and J are TRBV2 and TRBJ2-3; 8 bases line up with TRBD1. Germline V gene lookup returns CDR1 SNHLY and CDR2 FYNNEI. The CDR3 is 15 amino acids. With 5 bases clipped from V and 2 bases from J, the junction kept 6 bases outside the gene matches. CDR3 DNA sequence: TGTGCCAGCAGTCGCAGGGGGCAGGACACAGATACGCAGTATTTT. This gives the protein CASSRRGQDTDTQYF. Filled out from reference TRBV2 and TRBJ2-3, the complete variable domain reads EPEVTQTPSHQVTQMGQEVILRCVPISNHLYFYWYRQILGQKVEFLVSFYNNEISEKSEIFDDQFSVERPDGSNFTLKIRSTKLEDSAMYFCASSRRGQDTDTQYFGPGTRLTVL.

V and J are TRBV19 and TRBJ1-5; 9 bases line up with TRBD1. The germline V gene encodes CDR1 LNHDA and CDR2 SQIVND (reference sequence). The J segment lost 4 bases and the V segment lost 5 bases, leaving 9 bases of the junction unmatched. This CDR3 spans 16 amino acids. This chain's CDR3 is CASSVLGTGRNQPQHF. CDR3 coding DNA: TGTGCCAGTAGTGTCCTGGGGACAGGGCGGAATCAGCCCCAGCATTTT.

V and J are TRBV16 and TRBJ1-2, with 7 bases that match TRBD1. Germline CDR1 reads KGHSY; CDR2 reads FQNENV. Trimming at V came to 1 base and at J to 0 bases, leaving 5 bases not matched to a gene. The CDR3 is 16 amino acids. The CDR3 here is CASSQFGGTANYGYTF. For the CDR3, the DNA is TGTGCCAGCAGCCAATTCGGTGGGACAGCTAACTATGGCTACACCTTC.

This sequence joins TRBV6-6 and TRBJ2-7; TRBD2 matches at 7 bases. The V segment lost 2 bases and the J segment 4 bases; nucleotides outside the gene matches: 11. CDR3 size: 16 residues. Germline lookup yields CDR1 MNHNY and CDR2 SVGAGI (reference sequence). The DNA of the CDR3 is TGTGCCAGCAGTTACACTTCTAAATGGGGGGGATACGAGCAGTACTTC. Translation gives CASSYTSKWGGYEQYF.